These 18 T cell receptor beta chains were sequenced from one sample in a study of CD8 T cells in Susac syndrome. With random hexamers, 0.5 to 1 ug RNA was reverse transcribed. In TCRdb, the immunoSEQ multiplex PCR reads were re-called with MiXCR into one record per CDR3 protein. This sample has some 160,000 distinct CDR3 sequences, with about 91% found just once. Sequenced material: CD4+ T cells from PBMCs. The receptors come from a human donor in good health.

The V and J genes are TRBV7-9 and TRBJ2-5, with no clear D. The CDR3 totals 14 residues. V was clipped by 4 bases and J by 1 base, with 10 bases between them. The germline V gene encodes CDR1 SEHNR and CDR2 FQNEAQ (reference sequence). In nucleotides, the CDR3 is TGTGCCAGCAGCTCCTTAGCTGGCCAAGAGACCCAGTACTTC. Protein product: CASSSLAGQETQYF.

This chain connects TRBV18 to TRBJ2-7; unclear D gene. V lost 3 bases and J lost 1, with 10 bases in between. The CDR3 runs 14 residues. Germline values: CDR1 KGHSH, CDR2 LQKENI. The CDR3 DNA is TGTGCCAGCTCACCCTTAGAGCGTTCCTACGAGCAGTACTTC. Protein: CASSPLERSYEQYF.

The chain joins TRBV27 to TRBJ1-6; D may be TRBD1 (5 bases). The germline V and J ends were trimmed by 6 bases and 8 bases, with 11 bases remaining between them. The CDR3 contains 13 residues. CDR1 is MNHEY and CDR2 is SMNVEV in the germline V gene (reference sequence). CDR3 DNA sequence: TGTGCCAGCAGGGGCAGGGTGGATTCACCCCTCCACTTT. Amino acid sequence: CASRGRVDSPLHF.

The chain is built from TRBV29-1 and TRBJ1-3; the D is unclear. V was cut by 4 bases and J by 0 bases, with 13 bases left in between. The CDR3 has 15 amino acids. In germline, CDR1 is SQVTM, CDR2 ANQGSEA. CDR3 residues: CSVVEGPLSGNTIYF. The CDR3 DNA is TGCAGCGTTGTTGAAGGCCCTCTCTCTGGAAACACCATATATTTT.

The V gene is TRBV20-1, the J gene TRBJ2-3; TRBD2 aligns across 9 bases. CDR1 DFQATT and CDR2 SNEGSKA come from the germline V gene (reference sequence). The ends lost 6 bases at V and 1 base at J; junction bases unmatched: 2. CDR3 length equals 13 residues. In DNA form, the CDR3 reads TGCAGTGCCTTAGCGGGGGGCACAGATACGCAGTATTTT. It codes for CSALAGGTDTQYF.

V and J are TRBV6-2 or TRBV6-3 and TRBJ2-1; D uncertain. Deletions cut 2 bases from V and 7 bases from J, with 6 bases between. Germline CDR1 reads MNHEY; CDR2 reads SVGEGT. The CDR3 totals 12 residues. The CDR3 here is CASSYKDNEQFF. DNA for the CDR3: TGTGCCAGCAGTTACAAGGATAATGAGCAGTTCTTC.

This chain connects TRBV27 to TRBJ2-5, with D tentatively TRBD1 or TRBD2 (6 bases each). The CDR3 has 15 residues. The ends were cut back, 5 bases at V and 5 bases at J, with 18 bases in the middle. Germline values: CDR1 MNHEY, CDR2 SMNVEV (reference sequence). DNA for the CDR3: TGTGCCAGCAGTCCCGGGGGCACCTCGGCGGAGACCCAGTACTTC. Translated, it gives CASSPGGTSAETQYF.

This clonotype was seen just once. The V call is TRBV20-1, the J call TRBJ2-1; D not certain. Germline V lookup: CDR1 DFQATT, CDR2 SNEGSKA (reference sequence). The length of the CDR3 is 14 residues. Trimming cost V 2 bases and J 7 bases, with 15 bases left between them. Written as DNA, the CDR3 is TGCAGTGCTAGACACTACCCCAAGGAAAATGAGCAGTTCTTC. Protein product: CSARHYPKENEQFF.

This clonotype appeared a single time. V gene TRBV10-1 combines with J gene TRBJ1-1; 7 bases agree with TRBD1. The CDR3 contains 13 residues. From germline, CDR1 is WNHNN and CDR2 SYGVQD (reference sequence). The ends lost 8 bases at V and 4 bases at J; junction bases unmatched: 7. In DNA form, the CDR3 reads TGCGCCAGCTGTAACTCAGGGGGCACTGAAGCTTTCTTT. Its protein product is CASCNSGGTEAFF.

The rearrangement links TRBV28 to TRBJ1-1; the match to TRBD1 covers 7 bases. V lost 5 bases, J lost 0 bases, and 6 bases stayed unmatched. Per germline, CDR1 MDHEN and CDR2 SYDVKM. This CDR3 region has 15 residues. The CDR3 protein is CASSPLGQLNTEAFF. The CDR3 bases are TGTGCCAGCAGTCCACTGGGACAGCTGAACACTGAAGCTTTCTTT.

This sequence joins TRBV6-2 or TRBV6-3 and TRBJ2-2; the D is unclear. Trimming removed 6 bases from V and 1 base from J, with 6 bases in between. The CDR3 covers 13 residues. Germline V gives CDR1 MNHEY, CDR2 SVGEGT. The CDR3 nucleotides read TGTGCCAGCAGACCCTTGAACACCGGGGAGCTGTTTTTT. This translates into CASRPLNTGELFF.

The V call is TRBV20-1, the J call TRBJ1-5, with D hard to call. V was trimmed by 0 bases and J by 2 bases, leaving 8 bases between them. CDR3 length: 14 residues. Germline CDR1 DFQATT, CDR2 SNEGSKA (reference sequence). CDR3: CSARDRNGNQPQHF. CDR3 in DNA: TGCAGTGCTAGAGATCGCAATGGCAATCAGCCCCAGCATTTT.

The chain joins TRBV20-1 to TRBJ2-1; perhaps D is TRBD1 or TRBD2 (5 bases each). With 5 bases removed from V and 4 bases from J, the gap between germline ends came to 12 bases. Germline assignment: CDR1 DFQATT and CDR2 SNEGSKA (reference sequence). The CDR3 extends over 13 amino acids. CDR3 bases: TGCAGTGCTCGGACACCGGGATACAATGAGCAGTTCTTC. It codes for CSARTPGYNEQFF.

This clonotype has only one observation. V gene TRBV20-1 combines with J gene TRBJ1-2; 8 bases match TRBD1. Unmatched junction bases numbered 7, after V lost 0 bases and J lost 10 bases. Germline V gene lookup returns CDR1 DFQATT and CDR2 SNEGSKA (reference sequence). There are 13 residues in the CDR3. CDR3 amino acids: CSARDPRTGHYTF. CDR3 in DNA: TGCAGTGCTAGAGACCCTAGGACAGGGCACTACACCTTC.

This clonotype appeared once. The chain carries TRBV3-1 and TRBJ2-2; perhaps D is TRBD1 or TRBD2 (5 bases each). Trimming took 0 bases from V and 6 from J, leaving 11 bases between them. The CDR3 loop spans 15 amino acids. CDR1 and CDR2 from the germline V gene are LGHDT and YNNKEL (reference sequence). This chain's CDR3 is CASSQDPRGAGELFF. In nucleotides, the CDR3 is TGTGCCAGCAGCCAAGATCCTAGAGGGGCCGGGGAGCTGTTTTTT.

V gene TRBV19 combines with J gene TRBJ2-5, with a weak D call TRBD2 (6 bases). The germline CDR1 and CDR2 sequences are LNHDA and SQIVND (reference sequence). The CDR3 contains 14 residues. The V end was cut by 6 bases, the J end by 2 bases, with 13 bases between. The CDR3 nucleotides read TGTGCCAGTAGGAGTGGGAGCGGGCAAGAGACCCAGTACTTC. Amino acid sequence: CASRSGSGQETQYF.

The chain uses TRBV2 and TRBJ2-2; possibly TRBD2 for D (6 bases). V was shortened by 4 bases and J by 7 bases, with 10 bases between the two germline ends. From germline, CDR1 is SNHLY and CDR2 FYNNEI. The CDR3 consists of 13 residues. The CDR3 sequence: CASSGQEGGELFF. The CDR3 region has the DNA TGTGCCAGCAGTGGCCAGGAGGGCGGGGAGCTGTTTTTT.

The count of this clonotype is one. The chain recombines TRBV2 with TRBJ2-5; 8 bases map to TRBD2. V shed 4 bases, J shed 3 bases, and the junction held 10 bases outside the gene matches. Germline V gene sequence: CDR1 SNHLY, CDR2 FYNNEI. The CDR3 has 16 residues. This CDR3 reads CASSGKRLAQEETQYF. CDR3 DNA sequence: TGTGCCAGCAGTGGGAAAAGACTAGCGCAGGAAGAGACCCAGTACTTC.